This T cell receptor (beta chain) came from a study of beta chain features in type 1 diabetes. cDNA synthesis used the whole RNA isolate, giving expressed TCRB sequences. Some clones are missing from TCRdb's copy, which holds only in-frame ones; the method was immunoSEQ multiplex PCR. The repertoire holds approximately 120,000 clones, 30% to 40% seen once, with about 0.07% in the top ten. The CDR3 sequence is 12 residues long. The germline gives CDR1 MNHNY, CDR2 SVGAGI (reference sequence). The V end was cut by 7 bases, the J end by 7 bases, with 10 bases between. The rearrangement links TRBV6-6 to TRBJ1-4, with a weak D call TRBD1 (5 bases). The sequencing input was stem cell memory CD4+ T cells from blood. The clonotype was recovered from a woman younger than 35 in good health. The DNA of the CDR3 is TGTGCCAGCACCAGGGCCCCTGAAAAACTGTTTTTT. Its translation: CASTRAPEKLFF.